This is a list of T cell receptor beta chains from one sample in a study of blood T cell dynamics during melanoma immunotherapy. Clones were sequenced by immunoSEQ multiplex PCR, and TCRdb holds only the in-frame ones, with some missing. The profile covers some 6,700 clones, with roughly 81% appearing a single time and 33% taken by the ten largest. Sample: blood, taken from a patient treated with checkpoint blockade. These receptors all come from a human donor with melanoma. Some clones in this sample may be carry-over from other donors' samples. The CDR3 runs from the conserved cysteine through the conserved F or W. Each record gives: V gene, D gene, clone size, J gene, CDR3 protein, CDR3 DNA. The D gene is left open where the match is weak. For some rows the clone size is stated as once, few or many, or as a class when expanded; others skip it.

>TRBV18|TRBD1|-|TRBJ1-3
CASSFTDRLSGNTIYF
TGTGCCAGCTCATTCACGGACAGGCTCTCTGGAAACACCATATATTTT
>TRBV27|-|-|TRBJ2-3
CASSFLTIGGTDTQYF
TGTGCCAGCAGTTTTCTCACAATAGGAGGCACAGATACGCAGTATTTT
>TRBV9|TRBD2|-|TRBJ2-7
CASSFGLAEPYEQYF
TGTGCCAGCAGCTTTGGACTAGCGGAGCCCTACGAGCAGTACTTC
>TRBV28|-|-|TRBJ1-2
CASSPGRSYGYTF
TGTGCCAGCAGCCCTGGTCGGAGCTATGGCTACACCTTC
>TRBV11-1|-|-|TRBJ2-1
CASSFGLIGGDNEQFF
TGTGCCAGCAGCTTTGGTTTAATCGGTGGGGACAATGAGCAGTTCTTC
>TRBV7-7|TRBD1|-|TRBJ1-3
CASTQGGGNTIYF
TGTGCCAGCACCCAGGGGGGAGGAAACACCATATATTTT
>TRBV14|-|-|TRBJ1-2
CASSPGQSSYGYTF
TGTGCCAGCAGCCCCGGACAGTCTTCCTATGGCTACACCTTC
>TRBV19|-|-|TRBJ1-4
CASSSDALQANEKLFF
TGTGCCAGTAGTTCGGATGCTCTGCAGGCTAATGAAAAACTGTTTTTT
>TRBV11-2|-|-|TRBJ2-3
CASSLDIAIPSTQYF
TGTGCCAGCAGCTTAGATATCGCAATCCCGAGCACGCAGTATTTT
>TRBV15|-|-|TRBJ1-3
CATSSHIQGTGNTIYF
TGTGCCACCAGCAGCCATATACAGGGAACGGGAAACACCATATATTTT
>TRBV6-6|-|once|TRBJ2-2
CASSIRGGVDTGELFF
TGTGCCAGCAGCATTAGAGGGGGGGTAGACACCGGGGAGCTGTTTTTT
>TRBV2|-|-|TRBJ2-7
CASSEDGWTSEQYF
TGTGCCAGCAGTGAAGACGGTTGGACGTCCGAGCAGTACTTC
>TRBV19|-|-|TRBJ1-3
CASKFGEASGNTIYF
TGTGCCAGTAAATTTGGAGAAGCCTCTGGAAACACCATATATTTT
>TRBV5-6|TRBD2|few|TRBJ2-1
CASSLTSGGSFYNEQFF
TGTGCCAGCAGCTTGACTAGCGGGGGGTCTTTCTACAATGAGCAGTTCTTC
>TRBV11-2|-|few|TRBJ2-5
CASSPLAISSGGQYF
TGTGCCAGCAGCCCCCTCGCGATCTCTTCCGGGGGCCAGTACTTC
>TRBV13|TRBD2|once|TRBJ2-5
CASSSGLAGGKSETQYF
TGTGCCAGCAGCTCGGGACTAGCGGGGGGGAAATCTGAGACCCAGTACTTC
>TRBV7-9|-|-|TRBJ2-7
CASSLTFGEQYF
TGTGCCAGCAGCTTGACATTTGGGGAGCAGTACTTC
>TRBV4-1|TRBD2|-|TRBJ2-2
CASSQDLFGLVAGELFF
TGCGCCAGCAGCCAAGATCTTTTCGGACTAGTTGCCGGGGAGCTGTTTTTT
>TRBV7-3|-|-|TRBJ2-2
CASSFRSGELFF
TGTGCCAGCAGCTTTAGGAGCGGGGAGCTGTTTTTT
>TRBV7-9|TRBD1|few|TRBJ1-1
CASSRQRQGLATEAFF
TGTGCCAGCAGCCGACAACGACAGGGTTTGGCCACTGAAGCTTTCTTT
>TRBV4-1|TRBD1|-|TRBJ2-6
CASSPGQVISGANVLTF
TGCGCCAGCAGCCCGGGACAGGTAATCTCTGGGGCCAACGTCCTGACTTTC
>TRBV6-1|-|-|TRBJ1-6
CASSDLGGSSPLHF
TGTGCCAGCAGTGACTTGGGGGGATCGTCACCCCTCCACTTT
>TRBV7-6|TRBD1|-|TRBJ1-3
CASSPGGGRRSGNTIYF
TGTGCCAGCAGCCCAGGGGGGGGCAGGCGCTCTGGAAACACCATATATTTT
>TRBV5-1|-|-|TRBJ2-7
CASSSGSYSSYEQYF
TGCGCCAGCAGTTCGGGGTCTTACAGCTCCTACGAGCAGTACTTC
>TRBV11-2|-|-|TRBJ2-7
CASFPIRPLAPNEQYF
TGTGCCAGCTTCCCCATCCGCCCGCTGGCCCCGAACGAGCAGTACTTC
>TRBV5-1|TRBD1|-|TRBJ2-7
CASSRQGSSYEQYF
TGCGCCAGCAGTCGACAGGGAAGCTCCTACGAGCAGTACTTC
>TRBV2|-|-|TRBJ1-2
CASNSRYYGYTF
TGTGCCAGCAATTCGAGATACTATGGCTACACCTTC
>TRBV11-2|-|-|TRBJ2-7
CASSSTRHRYEQYF
TGTGCCAGCAGCTCCACAAGACATCGGTACGAGCAGTACTTC
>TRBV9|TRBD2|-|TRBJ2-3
CASSSGTSGGDTQYF
TGTGCCAGCAGCTCAGGGACTAGCGGGGGAGATACGCAGTATTTT
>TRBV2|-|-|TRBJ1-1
CASSESRGLEAFF
TGTGCCAGCAGTGAAAGTCGGGGACTTGAAGCTTTCTTT
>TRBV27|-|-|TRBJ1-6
CASSFSGESNSPLHF
TGTGCCAGCAGTTTTTCAGGTGAATCAAATTCACCCCTCCACTTT
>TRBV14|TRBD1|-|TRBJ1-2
CASSPDNRGYGYTF
TGTGCCAGCAGCCCGGATAACAGGGGCTATGGCTACACCTTC
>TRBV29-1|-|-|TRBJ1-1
CSVDRVGAFF
TGCAGCGTTGACAGGGTTGGAGCTTTCTTT
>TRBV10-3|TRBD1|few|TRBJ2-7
CAINQDRGGHEQYF
TGTGCCATCAACCAGGACAGGGGAGGCCACGAGCAGTACTTC
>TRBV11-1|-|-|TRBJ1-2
CASSPNLGYTF
TGTGCCAGCAGCCCCAACCTCGGCTACACCTTC
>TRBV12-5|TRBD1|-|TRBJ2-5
CASGPGTGGRKETQYF
TGTGCTAGTGGTCCCGGGACAGGGGGCCGTAAGGAGACCCAGTACTTC
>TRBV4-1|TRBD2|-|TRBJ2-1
CASSPGGVNEQFF
TGCGCCAGCAGCCCGGGGGGGGTAAATGAGCAGTTCTTC
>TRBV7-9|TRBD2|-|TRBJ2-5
CASSLDLAGWAETQYF
TGTGCCAGCAGCTTAGATCTAGCGGGGTGGGCTGAGACCCAGTACTTC
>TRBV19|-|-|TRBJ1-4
CASSIEGTGLGNEKLFF
TGTGCCAGTAGTATAGAGGGCACAGGGCTCGGTAATGAAAAACTGTTTTTT
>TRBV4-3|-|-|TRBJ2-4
CASSQDEGRDIQYF
TGCGCCAGCAGCCAGGATGAGGGTAGGGACATTCAGTACTTC
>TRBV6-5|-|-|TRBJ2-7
CASSYSAIGPYEQYF
TGTGCCAGCAGTTACTCGGCTATAGGCCCCTACGAGCAGTACTTC
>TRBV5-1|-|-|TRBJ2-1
CASSYVPGRNEQFF
TGCGCCAGCAGCTACGTCCCAGGGAGAAATGAGCAGTTCTTC
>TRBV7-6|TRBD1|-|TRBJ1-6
CASSWDRALNSPLHF
TGTGCCAGCAGCTGGGACAGGGCTTTGAATTCACCCCTCCACTTT
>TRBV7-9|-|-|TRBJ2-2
CASSLFIDTGELFF
TGTGCCAGCAGCTTATTCATTGACACCGGGGAGCTGTTTTTT
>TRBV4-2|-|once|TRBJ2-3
CASSRQDSPTHTQYF
TGTGCCAGCAGCCGCCAGGATTCTCCGACTCATACGCAGTATTTT
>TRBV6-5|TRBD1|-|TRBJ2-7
CASSYLGQGYEQYF
TGTGCCAGCAGTTACCTGGGACAGGGGTACGAGCAGTACTTC
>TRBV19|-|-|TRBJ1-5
CASTRTYWDNQPQHF
TGTGCCAGTACTAGGACATACTGGGACAATCAGCCCCAGCATTTT
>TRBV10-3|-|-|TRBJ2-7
CAISESIDYEQYF
TGTGCCATCAGTGAGTCGATCGACTACGAGCAGTACTTC
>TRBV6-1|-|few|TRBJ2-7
CASTRSVDGNYEQYF
TGTGCCAGCACCCGAAGCGTGGACGGCAACTACGAGCAGTACTTC
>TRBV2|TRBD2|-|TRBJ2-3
CASSGLAGSTDTQYF
TGTGCCAGCAGCGGACTAGCGGGGAGCACAGATACGCAGTATTTT
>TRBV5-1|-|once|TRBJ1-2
CASSEGVGTDLIHGYTF
TGCGCCAGCAGCGAGGGAGTAGGGACCGACCTCATACATGGCTACACCTTC
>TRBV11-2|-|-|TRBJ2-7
CASSLNSYEQYF
TGTGCCAGCAGCTTAAACTCCTACGAGCAGTACTTC
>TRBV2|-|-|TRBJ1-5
CASSLAGDQPQHF
TGTGCCAGCAGCTTGGCAGGGGATCAGCCCCAGCATTTT
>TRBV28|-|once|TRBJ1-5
CASSFWGQPQHF
TGTGCCAGCAGTTTTTGGGGCCAGCCCCAGCATTTT
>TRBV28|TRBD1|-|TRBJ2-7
CASSLGGTGDYEQYF
TGTGCCAGCAGTTTAGGGGGGACAGGGGACTACGAGCAGTACTTC
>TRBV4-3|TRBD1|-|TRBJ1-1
CASSPEGANTEAFF
TGCGCCAGCAGCCCTGAGGGGGCGAACACTGAAGCTTTCTTT
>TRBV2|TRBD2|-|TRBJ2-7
CASTLLAGGIEQYF
TGTGCCAGTACTTTACTAGCGGGAGGGATCGAGCAGTACTTC
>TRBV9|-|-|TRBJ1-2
CASSPRDMNGYTF
TGTGCCAGCAGCCCAAGGGACATGAACGGCTACACCTTC
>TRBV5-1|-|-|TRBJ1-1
CASSFGSMNTEAFF
TGCGCCAGCAGCTTCGGGTCGATGAACACTGAAGCTTTCTTT